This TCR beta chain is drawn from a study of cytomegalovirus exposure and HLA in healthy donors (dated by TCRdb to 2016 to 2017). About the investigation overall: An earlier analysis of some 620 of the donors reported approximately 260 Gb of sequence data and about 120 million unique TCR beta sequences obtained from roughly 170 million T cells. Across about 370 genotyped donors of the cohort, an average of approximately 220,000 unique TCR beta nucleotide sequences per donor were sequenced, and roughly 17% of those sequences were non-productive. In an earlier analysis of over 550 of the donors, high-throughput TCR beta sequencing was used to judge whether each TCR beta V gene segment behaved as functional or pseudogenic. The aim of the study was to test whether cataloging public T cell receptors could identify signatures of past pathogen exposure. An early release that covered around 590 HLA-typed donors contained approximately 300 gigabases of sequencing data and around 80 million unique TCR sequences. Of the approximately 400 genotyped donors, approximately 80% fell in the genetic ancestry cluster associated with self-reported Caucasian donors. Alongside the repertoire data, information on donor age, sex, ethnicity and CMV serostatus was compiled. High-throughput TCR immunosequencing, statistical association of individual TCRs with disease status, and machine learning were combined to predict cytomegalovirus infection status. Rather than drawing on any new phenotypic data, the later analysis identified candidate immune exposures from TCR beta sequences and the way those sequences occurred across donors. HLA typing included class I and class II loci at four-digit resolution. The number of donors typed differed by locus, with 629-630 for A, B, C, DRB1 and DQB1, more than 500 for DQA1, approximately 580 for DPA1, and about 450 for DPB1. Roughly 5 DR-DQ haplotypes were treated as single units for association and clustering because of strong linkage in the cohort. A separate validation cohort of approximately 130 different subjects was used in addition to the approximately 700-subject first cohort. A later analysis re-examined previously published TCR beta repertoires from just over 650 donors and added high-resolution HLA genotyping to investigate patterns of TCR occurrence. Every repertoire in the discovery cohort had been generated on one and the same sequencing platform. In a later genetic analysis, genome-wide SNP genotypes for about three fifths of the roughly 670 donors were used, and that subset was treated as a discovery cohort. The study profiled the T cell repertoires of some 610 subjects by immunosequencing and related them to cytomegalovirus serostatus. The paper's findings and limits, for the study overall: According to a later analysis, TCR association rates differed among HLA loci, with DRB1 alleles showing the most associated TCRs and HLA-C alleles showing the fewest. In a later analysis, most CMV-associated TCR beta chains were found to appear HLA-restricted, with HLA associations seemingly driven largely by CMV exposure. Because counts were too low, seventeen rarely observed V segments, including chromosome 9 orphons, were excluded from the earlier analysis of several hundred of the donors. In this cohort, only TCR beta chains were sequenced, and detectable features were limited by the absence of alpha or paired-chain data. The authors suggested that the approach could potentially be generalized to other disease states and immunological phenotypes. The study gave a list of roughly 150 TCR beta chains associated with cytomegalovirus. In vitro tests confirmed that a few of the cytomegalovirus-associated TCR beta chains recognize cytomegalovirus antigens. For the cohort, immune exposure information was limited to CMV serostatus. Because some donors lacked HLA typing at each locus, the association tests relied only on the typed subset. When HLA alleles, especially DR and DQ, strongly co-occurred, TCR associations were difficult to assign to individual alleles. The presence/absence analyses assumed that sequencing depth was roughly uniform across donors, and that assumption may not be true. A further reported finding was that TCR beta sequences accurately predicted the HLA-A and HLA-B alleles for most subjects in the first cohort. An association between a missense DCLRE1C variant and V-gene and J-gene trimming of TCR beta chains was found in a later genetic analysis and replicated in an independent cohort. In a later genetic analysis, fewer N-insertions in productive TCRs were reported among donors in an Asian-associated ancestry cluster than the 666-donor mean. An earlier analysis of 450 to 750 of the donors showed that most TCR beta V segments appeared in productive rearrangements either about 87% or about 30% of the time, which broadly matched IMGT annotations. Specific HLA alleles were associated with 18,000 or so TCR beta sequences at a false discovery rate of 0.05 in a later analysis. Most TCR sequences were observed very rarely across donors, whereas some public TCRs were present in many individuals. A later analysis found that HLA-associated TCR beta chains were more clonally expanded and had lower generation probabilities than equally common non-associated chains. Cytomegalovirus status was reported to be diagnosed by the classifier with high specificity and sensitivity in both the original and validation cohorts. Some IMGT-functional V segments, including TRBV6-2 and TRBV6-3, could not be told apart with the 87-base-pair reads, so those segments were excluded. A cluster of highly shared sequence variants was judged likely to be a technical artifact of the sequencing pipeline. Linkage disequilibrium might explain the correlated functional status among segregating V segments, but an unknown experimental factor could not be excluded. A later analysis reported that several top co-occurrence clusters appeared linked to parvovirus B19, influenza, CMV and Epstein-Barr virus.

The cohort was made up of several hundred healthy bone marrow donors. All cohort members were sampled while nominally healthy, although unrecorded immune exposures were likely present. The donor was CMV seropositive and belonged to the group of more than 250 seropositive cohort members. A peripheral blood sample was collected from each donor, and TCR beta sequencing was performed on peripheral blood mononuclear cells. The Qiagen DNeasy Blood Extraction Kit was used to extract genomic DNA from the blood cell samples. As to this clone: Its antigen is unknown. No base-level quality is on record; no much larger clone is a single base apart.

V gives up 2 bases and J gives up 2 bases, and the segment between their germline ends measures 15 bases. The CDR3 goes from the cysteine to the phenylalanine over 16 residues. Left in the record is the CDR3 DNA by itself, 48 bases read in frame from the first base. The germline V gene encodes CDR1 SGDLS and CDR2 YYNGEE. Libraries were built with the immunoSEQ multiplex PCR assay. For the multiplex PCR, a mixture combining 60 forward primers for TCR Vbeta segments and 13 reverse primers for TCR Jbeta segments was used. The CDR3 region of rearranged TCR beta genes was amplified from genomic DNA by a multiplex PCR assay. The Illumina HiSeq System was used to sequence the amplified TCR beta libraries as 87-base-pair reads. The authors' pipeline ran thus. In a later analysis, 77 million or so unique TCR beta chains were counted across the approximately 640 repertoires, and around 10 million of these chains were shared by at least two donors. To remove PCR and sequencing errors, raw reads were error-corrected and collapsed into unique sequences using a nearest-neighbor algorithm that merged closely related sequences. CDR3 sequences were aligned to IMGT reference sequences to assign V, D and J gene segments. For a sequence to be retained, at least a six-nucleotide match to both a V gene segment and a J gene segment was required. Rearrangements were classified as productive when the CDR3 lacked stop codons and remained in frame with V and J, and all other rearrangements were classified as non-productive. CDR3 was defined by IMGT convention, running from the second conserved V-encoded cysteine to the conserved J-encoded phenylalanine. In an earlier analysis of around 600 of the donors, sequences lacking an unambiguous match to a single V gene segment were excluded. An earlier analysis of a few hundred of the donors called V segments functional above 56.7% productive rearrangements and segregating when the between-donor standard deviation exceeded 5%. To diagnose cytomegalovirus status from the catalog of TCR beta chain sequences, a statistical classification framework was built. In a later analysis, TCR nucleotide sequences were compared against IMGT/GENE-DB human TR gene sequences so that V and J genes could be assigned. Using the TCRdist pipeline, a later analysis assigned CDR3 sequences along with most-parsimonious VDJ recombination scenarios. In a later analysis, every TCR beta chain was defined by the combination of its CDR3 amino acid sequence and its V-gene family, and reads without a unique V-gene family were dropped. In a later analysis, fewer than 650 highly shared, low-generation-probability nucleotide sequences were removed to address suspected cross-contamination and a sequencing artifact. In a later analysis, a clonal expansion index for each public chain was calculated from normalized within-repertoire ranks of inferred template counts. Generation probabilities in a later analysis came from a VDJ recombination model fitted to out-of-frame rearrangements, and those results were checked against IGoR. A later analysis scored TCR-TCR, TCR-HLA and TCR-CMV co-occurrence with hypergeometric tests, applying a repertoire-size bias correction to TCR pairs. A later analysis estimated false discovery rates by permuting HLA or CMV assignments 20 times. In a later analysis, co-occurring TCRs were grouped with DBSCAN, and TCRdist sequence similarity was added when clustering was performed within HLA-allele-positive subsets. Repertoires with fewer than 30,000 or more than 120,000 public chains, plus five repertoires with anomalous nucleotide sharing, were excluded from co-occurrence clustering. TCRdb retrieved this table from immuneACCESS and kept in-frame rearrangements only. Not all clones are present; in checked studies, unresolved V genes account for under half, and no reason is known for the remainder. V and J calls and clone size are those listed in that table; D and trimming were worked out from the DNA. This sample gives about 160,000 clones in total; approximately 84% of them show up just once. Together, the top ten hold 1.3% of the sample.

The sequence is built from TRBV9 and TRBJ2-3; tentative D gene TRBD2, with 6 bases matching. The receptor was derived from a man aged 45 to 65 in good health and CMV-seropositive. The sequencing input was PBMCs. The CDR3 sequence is CASSVRSGGYTDTQYF. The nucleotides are TGTGCCAGCAGCGTTCGTTCTGGGGGGTACACAGATACGCAGTATTTT.